The TCR beta chain described here comes from a study of blood T cell repertoires in COVID-19. Looking at the study overall: Italy, Spain and the United States were the sources of the convalescent and acute COVID-19 samples. T cells, B-cell-depleted T cells, or PBMCs supplied cDNA or gDNA.

Sequencing used immunoSEQ multiplex PCR; TCRdb keeps in-frame clones, though not all of them. Of roughly 380,000 clones listed, roughly 89% are singletons. CDR1 and CDR2 from the germline V gene are SGHTA and FQGTGA. V dropped 5 bases and J dropped 1; count of bases not matched to a gene: 0. This CDR3 comprises 14 residues. The chain uses TRBV7-3 and TRBJ2-2, with 8 nucleotides matching TRBD1. The clonotype was recovered from a woman aged 60 to 75 with COVID-19, enrolled during active disease. Sequencing used peripheral blood. CDR3 sequence (DNA): TGTGCCAGCAGCGGACAGGGGAACACCGGGGAGCTGTTTTTT. Protein product: CASSGQGNTGELFF.